The entry that follows covers one T cell receptor (beta chain) sequence. This sample is drawn from a study of blood T cell repertoires in COVID-19. Study-wide background: Samples taken during acute and convalescent COVID-19 were collected in the United States, Italy and Spain. T cells, B-cell-depleted T cells, or PBMCs provided the cDNA or gDNA that served as material.

Losses at the gene ends were 5 bases for V and 1 base for J; bases not matched to a gene: 4. Per the germline V gene, CDR1 is SGHRS and CDR2 is YFSETQ. The CDR3 sequence is 14 residues long. The method was immunoSEQ multiplex PCR; TCRdb's version includes in-frame clones alone and lacks a portion of them. The repertoire holds about 280,000 clones, with around 90% as singletons. The origin of this receptor is a woman aged 18-30 years with acute COVID-19. The rearrangement links TRBV5-1 to TRBJ1-1, with 8 bases that match TRBD1. Sequencing input: PBMCs or T cells enriched from blood (not recorded which). The CDR3 nucleotides read TGCGCCAGCAGTTCAGGGGGCGGGAACACTGAAGCTTTCTTT. Residues: CASSSGGGNTEAFF. Supplemented by reference TRBV5-1 and TRBJ1-1, the full variable domain reads KAGVTQTPRYLIKTRGQQVTLSCSPISGHRSVSWYQQTPGQGLQFLFEYFSETQRNKGNFPGRFSGRQFSNSRSEMNVSTLELGDSALYLCASSSGGGNTEAFFGQGTRLTVV.